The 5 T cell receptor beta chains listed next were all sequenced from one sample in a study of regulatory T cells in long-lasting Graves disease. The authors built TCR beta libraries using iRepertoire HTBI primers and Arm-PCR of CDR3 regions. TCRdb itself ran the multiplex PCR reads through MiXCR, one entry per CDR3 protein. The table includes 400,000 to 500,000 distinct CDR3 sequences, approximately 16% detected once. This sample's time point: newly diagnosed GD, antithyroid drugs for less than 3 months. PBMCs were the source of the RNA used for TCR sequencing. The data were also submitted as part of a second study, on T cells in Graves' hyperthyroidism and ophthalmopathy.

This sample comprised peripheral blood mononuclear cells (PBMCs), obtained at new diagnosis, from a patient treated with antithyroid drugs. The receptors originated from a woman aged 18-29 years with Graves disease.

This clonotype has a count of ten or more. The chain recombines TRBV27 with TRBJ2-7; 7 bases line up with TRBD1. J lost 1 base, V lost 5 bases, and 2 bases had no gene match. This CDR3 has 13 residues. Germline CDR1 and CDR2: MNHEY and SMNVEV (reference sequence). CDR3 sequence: CASSHRGSYEQYF. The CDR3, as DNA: TGTGCCAGCAGTCACAGGGGTTCCTACGAGCAGTACTTC.

CDR3 residues: CATRATGKETQYF. In DNA form, the CDR3 reads TGTGCCACCAGAGCCACAGGGAAAGAGACCCAGTACTTC. The gene calls are TRBV24-1 and TRBJ2-5; D is possibly TRBD1 (6 bases). In germline, CDR1 is KGHDR, CDR2 SFDVKD. V lost 7 bases, J lost 3 bases, and 11 bases lay in between. This CDR3 contains 13 residues.

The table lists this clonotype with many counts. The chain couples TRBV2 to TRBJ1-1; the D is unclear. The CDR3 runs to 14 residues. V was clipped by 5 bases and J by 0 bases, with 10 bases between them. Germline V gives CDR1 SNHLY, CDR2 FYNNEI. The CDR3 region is CASSPDGLNTEAFF. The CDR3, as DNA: TGTGCCAGCAGTCCCGATGGGCTGAACACTGAAGCTTTCTTT.

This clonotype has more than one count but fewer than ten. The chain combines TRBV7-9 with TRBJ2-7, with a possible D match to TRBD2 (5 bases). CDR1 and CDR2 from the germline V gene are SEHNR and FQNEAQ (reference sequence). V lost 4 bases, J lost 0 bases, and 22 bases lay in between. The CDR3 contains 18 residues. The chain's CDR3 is CASSWPMAEGLSSYEQYF. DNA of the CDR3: TGTGCCAGCAGCTGGCCGATGGCGGAAGGACTTAGCTCCTACGAGCAGTACTTC.

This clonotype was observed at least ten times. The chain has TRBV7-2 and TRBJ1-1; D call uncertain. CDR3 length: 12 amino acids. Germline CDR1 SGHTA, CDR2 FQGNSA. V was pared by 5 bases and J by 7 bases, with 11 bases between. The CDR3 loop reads CASSSQRLEAFF. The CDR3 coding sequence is TGTGCCAGCAGCAGCCAGCGCCTTGAAGCTTTCTTT.